Presented here are 32 T cell receptor beta chains from one specimen sequenced in a study of T-cell reconstitution after alpha-beta-depleted transplantation in children. As it was prepared, the TCRbeta library received unique molecular identifiers. TCRdb independently ran MiXCR on the PCR reads; one entry per CDR3 protein. There are about 610,000 distinct CDR3 sequences in the sample; roughly a tenth occur only once, and less than 5% lies in the top ten. The starting material was PBMCs from the stem cell graft donor, obtained from the stem cell graft. These receptors were obtained from a human donor who donated a stem cell graft to a child with acute myeloid leukemia.

This clonotype was recorded a few times. This chain uses TRBV6-1 with TRBJ2-5; D may match TRBD1 or TRBD2 (6 bases each). This CDR3 is built from 14 residues. Trimming took off 6 bases at V and 4 bases at J, with 15 bases between the two ends. Germline V lookup: CDR1 MNHNS, CDR2 SASEGT. The CDR3 here is CASSFAQGGETQYF. The CDR3 coding sequence is TGTGCCAGCAGCTTCGCACAGGGAGGAGAGACCCAGTACTTC.

This clonotype was recorded at least ten times. This chain connects TRBV29-1 to TRBJ1-1, with 7 bases fitting TRBD1. V shed 7 bases and J 4 bases; nucleotides not matched to a gene: 9. The CDR3 is 13 residues long. Germline CDR1 and CDR2: SQVTM and ANQGSEA. The CDR3 loop reads CSAGTGALTEAFF. In DNA form, the CDR3 reads TGCAGCGCTGGAACAGGGGCGCTCACTGAAGCTTTCTTT.

This clonotype was counted at least ten times. The J gene is TRBJ2-1, the V gene TRBV20-1; 10 positions agree with TRBD2. This CDR3 comprises 14 residues. Germline V gene lookup returns CDR1 DFQATT and CDR2 SNEGSKA (reference sequence). V lost 3 bases, J lost 6 bases, and 5 bases stayed unmatched. CDR3: CSARGLAGANEQFF. The CDR3 DNA is TGCAGTGCTAGGGGTCTAGCGGGAGCCAATGAGCAGTTCTTC.

At least ten counts were recorded for this clonotype. V is TRBV29-1 and J is TRBJ2-7; 10 bases match TRBD1. The CDR3 loop spans 15 amino acids. Per germline, CDR1 SQVTM and CDR2 ANQGSEA. V lost 7 bases to trimming and J lost 6 bases; unmatched junction nucleotides: 15. The CDR3 coding sequence is TGCAGCGGAATAACCGGGACAGGGGTTGTAGGCGAGCAGTACTTC. Its translation: CSGITGTGVVGEQYF.

This clonotype was picked up a small number of times. The chain's CDR3 is CSVGGTGANYGYTF. In DNA form, the CDR3 reads TGCAGCGTTGGAGGGACAGGAGCTAACTATGGCTACACCTTC. V is TRBV29-1 and J is TRBJ1-2; TRBD1 matches 8 bases. Germline V lookup: CDR1 SQVTM, CDR2 ANQGSEA. The junction had 4 bases not matched to a gene; V was cut back by 4 bases and J by 0 bases. The CDR3 is made up of 14 amino acids.

This clonotype was found a few times. The chain recombines TRBV6-1 with TRBJ2-1, with 12 bases fitting TRBD2. The length of the CDR3 is 14 residues. CDR1 is MNHNS and CDR2 is SASEGT in the germline V gene. Losses at the gene ends were 5 bases for V and 8 bases for J; bases not matched to a gene: 4. CDR3 region: CASSPSGGGDEQFF. CDR3 DNA: TGTGCCAGCAGTCCTAGCGGGGGGGGCGATGAGCAGTTCTTC.

This clonotype was observed many times. V is TRBV6-2 or TRBV6-3 and J is TRBJ2-7; D not certain. The germline gives CDR1 MNHEY, CDR2 SVGEGT. The CDR3 runs to 11 residues. V lost 1 base and J 5 bases, leaving 3 bases between the germline ends. The CDR3 loop is CASSYYDEQYF. CDR3 nucleotides: TGTGCCAGCAGTTACTATGACGAGCAGTACTTC.

This clonotype came up a few times. The chain links TRBV16 to TRBJ2-1; unclear D gene. This CDR3 contains 14 residues. Trimming removed 1 base at V and 0 bases at J, with 4 bases between. Germline V gene sequence: CDR1 KGHSY, CDR2 FQNENV. The CDR3 reads CASSQLGSYNEQFF. In DNA, the CDR3 is TGTGCCAGCAGCCAATTGGGCTCCTACAATGAGCAGTTCTTC.

CDR3 loop: CASSFRASGVLKNIQYF. For the CDR3, the DNA is TGTGCCAGCAGTTTTCGGGCTAGCGGGGTTTTAAAAAACATTCAGTACTTC. The chain links TRBV12-3 or TRBV12-4 to TRBJ2-4; 9 nucleotides agree with TRBD2. This CDR3 is 17 amino acids long. Losses at the gene ends were 3 bases for V and 4 bases for J; bases not matched to a gene: 10.

The J gene is TRBJ2-6, the V gene TRBV10-3, with a tentative D call TRBD1 (6 bases). Germline V gene lookup returns CDR1 ENHRY and CDR2 SYGVKD. The CDR3 consists of 18 residues. Trimming took 0 bases from V and 0 from J, leaving 12 bases between them. CDR3 sequence reads: CAISESEAGDSGANVLTF. Here the CDR3 DNA reads TGTGCCATCAGTGAGTCAGAGGCAGGGGACTCTGGGGCCAACGTCCTGACTTTC.

The J gene is TRBJ1-2, the V gene TRBV20-1; D not certain. Trimming shortened V by 6 bases and J by 4 bases, and 21 bases separated the two germline ends. Germline CDR1 and CDR2: DFQATT and SNEGSKA (reference sequence). There are 15 residues in the CDR3. CDR3 nucleotide sequence: TGCAGTGCCCCCGTGCGTCAGGACCCCCTCTATGGCTACACCTTC. Translating gives CSAPVRQDPLYGYTF.

This clonotype has a count of ten or more. This CDR3 is CASSLDVGETQYF. CDR3 DNA sequence: TGCGCCAGCAGCTTGGACGTAGGGGAGACCCAGTACTTC. The chain recombines TRBV5-1 with TRBJ2-5, with D hard to call. V was cut by 0 bases and J by 5 bases, with 8 bases left in between. CDR3 size: 13 residues. Germline assignment: CDR1 SGHRS and CDR2 YFSETQ. The full variable domain, rest sourced from reference TRBV5-1 and TRBJ2-5, is KAGVTQTPRYLIKTRGQQVTLSCSPISGHRSVSWYQQTPGQGLQFLFEYFSETQRNKGNFPGRFSGRQFSNSRSEMNVSTLELGDSALYLCASSLDVGETQYFGPGTRLLVL.

In this sample, this clonotype turned up many times. V usage is TRBV6-1 and J usage is TRBJ2-1; D not resolved. The CDR3 loop spans 11 amino acids. Trimming removed 2 bases at V and 12 bases at J, with 8 bases between. Germline-derived CDR1 and CDR2 are MNHNS and SASEGT. Here the CDR3 reads CASSERLWQFF. For the CDR3, the DNA is TGTGCCAGCAGTGAAAGGCTGTGGCAGTTCTTC.

This clonotype has ten or more counts. J is TRBJ2-1 and V is TRBV5-1, with 16 nucleotides matching TRBD2. The V gene end was trimmed by 2 bases and the J gene end by 7 bases; junction bases not matched to a gene: 3. The CDR3 covers 16 residues. Germline assignment: CDR1 SGHRS and CDR2 YFSETQ. CDR3 protein: CASSFGTSGRANEQFF. The CDR3 DNA follows: TGCGCCAGCAGCTTCGGGACTAGCGGGAGGGCAAATGAGCAGTTCTTC.

The chain has TRBV20-1 and TRBJ2-1, with 7 positions matching TRBD2. Per germline, CDR1 DFQATT and CDR2 SNEGSKA (reference sequence). The length of the CDR3 is 14 residues. V shed 2 bases and J 6 bases; nucleotides not matched to a gene: 7. The CDR3 region is CSARNPLASNEQFF. In DNA form, the CDR3 reads TGCAGTGCTAGAAACCCACTAGCGTCCAATGAGCAGTTCTTC.

The table lists this clonotype with many counts. The CDR3 DNA reads as TGTGCCAGCAGCCAAGCTACCGCGGGACGTCGGAATGAGCAGTTCTTC. Translation gives CASSQATAGRRNEQFF. The chain has TRBV4-2 and TRBJ2-1; D might be TRBD2 (6 bases). The length of the CDR3 is 16 residues. V shed 1 base and J shed 7 bases, with 17 bases lying between them. Germline CDR1 reads LGHNA; CDR2 reads YNFKEQ.

CDR3 residues: CASSLLGSNSGRYEQYF. The DNA for the CDR3 is TGTGCCAGCAGCCTTCTAGGGTCTAATAGCGGGAGGTACGAGCAGTACTTC. The chain combines TRBV7-2 with TRBJ2-7; 10 bases line up with TRBD2. After removal of 5 bases from V and 4 bases from J, the junction contained 14 bases not matched to a gene. This CDR3 has 17 amino acids. CDR1 is SGHTA, CDR2 FQGNSA, per germline.

This clonotype appeared a few times. The gene calls are TRBV6-1 and TRBJ2-5, with a tentative D call TRBD2 (6 bases). Germline CDR1 reads MNHNS; CDR2 reads SASEGT. The CDR3 has 13 amino acids. V was pared by 6 bases and J by 7 bases, with 15 bases between. CDR3 sequence (DNA): TGTGCCAGCAGGAAGCGGGCTGAGGGGACCCAGTACTTC. Amino acid sequence: CASRKRAEGTQYF.

CDR3 loop: CSARRQGTEAFF. CDR3 nucleotide sequence: TGCAGTGCTAGAAGGCAGGGCACGGAAGCTTTCTTT. The chain links TRBV20-1 to TRBJ1-1; D is possibly TRBD1 (5 bases). The V and J ends lost 2 bases and 8 bases respectively, with 12 bases between them. This CDR3 is 12 amino acids long. Per germline, CDR1 DFQATT and CDR2 SNEGSKA (reference sequence).

This chain joins TRBV7-8 and TRBJ1-2, with 7 bases fitting TRBD1. After removal of 7 bases from V and 8 bases from J, the junction contained 7 bases not matched to a gene. CDR3 length: 12 amino acids. The germline CDR1 and CDR2 sequences are SGHVS and FQNEAQ. CDR3 coding DNA: TGTGCCAGCACCATTAGGGGACAGGGCTACACCTTC. As protein: CASTIRGQGYTF. The full variable domain, with the rest looked up from reference TRBV7-8 and TRBJ1-2, is GAGVSQSPRYKVAKRGQDVALRCDPISGHVSLFWYQQALGQGPEFLTYFQNEAQLDKSGLPSDRFFAERPEGSVSTLKIQRTQQEDSAVYLCASTIRGQGYTFGSGTRLTVV.

There are a few counts of this clonotype. This chain links TRBV7-9 with TRBJ2-1, with TRBD2 matching over 9 bases. V trimming: 2 bases; J trimming: 2 bases; junction bases outside the gene matches: 4. There are 16 residues in the CDR3. Germline lookup yields CDR1 SEHNR and CDR2 FQNEAQ (reference sequence). CDR3 DNA sequence: TGTGCCAGCAGCTTAATTCTAGCGGGGCCCTACAATGAGCAGTTCTTC. This translates into CASSLILAGPYNEQFF.

In this sample, this clonotype turned up a few times. The chain is built from TRBV2 and TRBJ2-3; TRBD1 might be the D (5 bases). Germline assignment: CDR1 SNHLY and CDR2 FYNNEI. The V gene lost 8 bases and the J gene lost 2 bases, with 20 bases spanning the gap. This CDR3 is 16 amino acids long. This CDR3 reads CASLRSARASTDTQYF. DNA of the CDR3: TGTGCCAGCCTCAGATCGGCCAGGGCGTCCACAGATACGCAGTATTTT.

The sample holds many counts of this clonotype. The chain employs TRBV30 and TRBJ2-7, with D maybe TRBD2 (5 bases). Germline V gene data show CDR1 as GTSNPN and CDR2 as SVGIG (reference sequence). CDR3 size: 11 residues. With 0 bases removed from V and 8 bases from J, the gap between germline ends came to 8 bases. CDR3 bases: TGTGCCTGGAGTGTACTAGGTCAGCAGTACTTC. Amino acid sequence: CAWSVLGQQYF.

The gene calls are TRBV4-3 and TRBJ1-2, with TRBD1 matching over 7 bases. The J segment lost 5 bases and the V segment lost 0 bases, leaving 15 bases of the junction unmatched. The V gene's germline CDR1 is LGHNA and CDR2 YSLEER. The CDR3 is made up of 18 amino acids. The CDR3 here is CASSQDLGQGGLGYGYTF. The CDR3 nucleotides are TGCGCCAGCAGCCAAGATTTGGGCCAGGGGGGGCTGGGGTATGGCTACACCTTC.

This clonotype was recorded at least ten times. V and J are TRBV19 and TRBJ1-5; D is ambiguous. The CDR3 extends over 15 amino acids. V dropped 0 bases and J dropped 0 bases, with 6 bases sitting between them. In germline, CDR1 is LNHDA, CDR2 SQIVND (reference sequence). The CDR3 is CASSIDRNSNQPQHF. DNA for the CDR3: TGTGCCAGTAGTATAGACAGGAATAGCAATCAGCCCCAGCATTTT.

This rearrangement joins TRBV2 to TRBJ2-3; 9 positions agree with TRBD2. The CDR3 runs 16 residues. Germline V gene sequence: CDR1 SNHLY, CDR2 FYNNEI. V trimming: 3 bases; J trimming: 4 bases; junction bases outside the gene matches: 8. The CDR3 coding sequence is TGTGCCAGCAGTGATGTGGCTAGCGGGACCCCAGATACGCAGTATTTT. It yields the protein CASSDVASGTPDTQYF.

The gene calls are TRBV5-1 and TRBJ2-3, with a possible D match to TRBD2 (5 bases). The CDR3 is 16 amino acids. Trimming stripped 2 bases from V and 0 bases from J, with 13 bases between. Germline V lookup: CDR1 SGHRS, CDR2 YFSETQ. The CDR3 nucleotides read TGCGCCAGCAGCTTTCAGTGGGGAGCCAGCACAGATACGCAGTATTTT. Encoded protein: CASSFQWGASTDTQYF.

This clonotype is a singleton in its sample. The V gene is TRBV4-2, the J gene TRBJ2-4; 12 nucleotides match TRBD2. Looked up from germline, CDR1 is LGHNA and CDR2 is YNFKEQ. The ends lost 4 bases at V and 1 base at J; junction bases unmatched: 5. The CDR3 consists of 17 residues. The CDR3 nucleotides read TGTGCCAGCAGCCCTAGCGGGAGGGCCGCGGCCAAAAACATTCAGTACTTC. Translation gives CASSPSGRAAAKNIQYF.

This clonotype was seen only a few times. The rearrangement links TRBV18 to TRBJ2-5, with D possibly matching TRBD2 (6 bases). CDR1 KGHSH and CDR2 LQKENI come from the germline V gene. The CDR3 spans 14 residues. V was shortened by 2 bases and J by 8 bases, with 15 bases between the two germline ends. CDR3 loop: CASSPREDAITQYF. CDR3 coding DNA: TGTGCCAGCTCACCAAGGGAGGACGCCATCACCCAGTACTTC.

This clonotype was detected a few times. The chain carries TRBV5-6 and TRBJ2-1, with TRBD1 as a possible D gene (6 bases). The CDR3 runs 13 residues. Germline V gene lookup returns CDR1 SGHDT and CDR2 YYEEEE. V lost 6 bases and J 5 bases, leaving 12 bases between the germline ends. Here the CDR3 reads CASNSQGHNEQFF. The DNA for the CDR3 is TGTGCCAGCAATTCACAGGGTCACAATGAGCAGTTCTTC.

Ten or more counts support this clonotype. The V call is TRBV19, the J call TRBJ2-1; no clear D gene. Germline V gives CDR1 LNHDA, CDR2 SQIVND (reference sequence). Trimming pared 1 base from V and 1 base from J, leaving 2 bases between. The CDR3 loop spans 13 amino acids. Here the CDR3 reads CASSIGSYNEQFF. Here the CDR3 DNA reads TGTGCCAGTAGTATAGGTTCCTACAATGAGCAGTTCTTC.

There are a few counts of this clonotype. The V gene is TRBV20-1, the J gene TRBJ2-1; 8 nucleotides match TRBD2. V lost 3 bases to trimming and J lost 2 bases; unmatched junction nucleotides: 3. The CDR3 sequence is 14 residues long. From germline, CDR1 is DFQATT and CDR2 SNEGSKA (reference sequence). This CDR3 is CSASRSGTYNEQFF. CDR3 coding DNA: TGCAGTGCTAGCCGTAGCGGGACCTACAATGAGCAGTTCTTC.